The T cell receptor beta chain described here comes from a study of T-cell reconstitution after alpha-beta-depleted transplantation in children. This sample's TCRbeta library carried unique molecular identifier barcodes. TCRdb re-called the PCR reads through MiXCR, storing one row per CDR3 protein. The sample gives 75,000 to 90,000 distinct CDR3 sequences, approximately 14% of which show up once; 25% to 35% is in the top ten. This receptor was identified in a male patient between 2 and 10 years old who had a stem cell transplant for acute lymphoblastic leukemia, so the T cells may come from the graft donor. This specimen was PBMCs, mostly from graft donor cells, taken 180 days after TCRalphabeta/CD19-depleted stem cell transplant.

CDR3 sequence (DNA): TGTGCCAGCAGTATCTTGACATTAACCTACGAGCAGTACTTC. The encoded protein is CASSILTLTYEQYF. V gene TRBV28 combines with J gene TRBJ2-7, with D unresolved. Germline lookup yields CDR1 MDHEN and CDR2 SYDVKM. The V and J ends lost 5 bases and 2 bases respectively, with 13 bases between them. This CDR3 has 14 residues.